The 6 T cell receptor beta chains below come from one sample, sequenced in a study of blood T cell repertoires in COVID-19. TCRdb keeps only in-frame clones here, not all; method: immunoSEQ multiplex PCR. The table lists some 300,000 clones, 80% to 90% of them singletons, with approximately 14% in the top ten. The sample comprised peripheral blood. These receptors all come from a woman between 65 and 79 years old with COVID-19, enrolled during active disease.

V and J are TRBV6-5 and TRBJ1-1; 8 bases agree with TRBD1. With 8 bases clipped from V and 0 bases from J, the junction kept 5 bases outside the gene matches. Germline V CDR1 and CDR2: MNHEY, SVGAGI. This CDR3 has 14 residues. The CDR3 bases are TGTGCCAGCGTGGCAGGGGGCCTGAACACTGAAGCTTTCTTT. It codes for CASVAGGLNTEAFF.

The chain couples TRBV19 to TRBJ1-2; D not resolved. CDR3 length: 12 amino acids. The V gene lost 5 bases and the J gene lost 8 bases, with 12 bases spanning the gap. CDR1 LNHDA and CDR2 SQIVND come from the germline V gene (reference sequence). CDR3 in amino acids: CASSVGLGGYTF. Here the CDR3 DNA reads TGTGCCAGTAGTGTCGGACTGGGGGGCTACACCTTC.

The count of this clone is one. The rearrangement uses TRBV12-3 or TRBV12-4 and TRBJ1-1, with a tentative D call TRBD1 (6 bases). Trimming pared 5 bases from V and 4 bases from J, leaving 11 bases between. The CDR3 totals 13 residues. CDR3 bases: TGTGCCAGCAGTATTACAGGGAGCACTGAAGCTTTCTTT. Translated: CASSITGSTEAFF.

The chain is built from TRBV30 and TRBJ2-3, with a weak D call TRBD2 (5 bases). Trimming removed 0 bases from V and 3 bases from J, with 13 bases in between. Germline values: CDR1 GTSNPN, CDR2 SVGIG (reference sequence). The CDR3 contains 15 residues. In nucleotides, the CDR3 is TGTGCCTGGAGTGTACAGAAGGGAGTAACAGATACGCAGTATTTT. It yields the protein CAWSVQKGVTDTQYF.

The rearrangement joins TRBV28 to TRBJ1-4; D is perhaps TRBD1 (6 bases). CDR1 and CDR2 from the germline V gene are MDHEN and SYDVKM. V was clipped by 4 bases and J by 0 bases, with 15 bases between them. The CDR3 loop spans 17 amino acids. This CDR3 is CASSSAYRVATNEKLFF. The CDR3 coding sequence is TGTGCCAGCAGTTCTGCGTACAGGGTTGCAACTAATGAAAAACTGTTTTTT.

The V and J genes are TRBV15 and TRBJ1-1, with no clear D. CDR1 is LNHNV and CDR2 is YYDKDF in the germline V gene (reference sequence). The CDR3 length is 14 residues. The V gene lost 4 bases and the J gene lost 5 bases, with 14 bases spanning the gap. The CDR3 DNA reads TGTGCCACCAGCACCAGATCGGGGAGGACTGAAGCTTTCTTT. It codes for CATSTRSGRTEAFF.